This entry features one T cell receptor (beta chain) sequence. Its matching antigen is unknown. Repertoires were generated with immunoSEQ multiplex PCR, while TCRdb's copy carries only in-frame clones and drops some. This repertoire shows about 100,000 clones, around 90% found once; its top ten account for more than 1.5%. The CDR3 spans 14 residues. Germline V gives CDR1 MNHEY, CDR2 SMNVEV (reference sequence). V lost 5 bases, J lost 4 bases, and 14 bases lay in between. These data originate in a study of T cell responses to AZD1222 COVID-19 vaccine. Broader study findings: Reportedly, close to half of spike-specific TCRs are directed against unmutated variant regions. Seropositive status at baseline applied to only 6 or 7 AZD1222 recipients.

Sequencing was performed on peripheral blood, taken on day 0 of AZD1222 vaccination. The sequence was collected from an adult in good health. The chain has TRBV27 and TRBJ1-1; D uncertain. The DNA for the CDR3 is TGTGCCAGCAGTGCCGGCCAGACGACCACTGAAGCTTTCTTT. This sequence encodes CASSAGQTTTEAFF.